The T cell receptor (beta chain) under discussion was sequenced for a study of technical replicates of blood from a few donors (dated by TCRdb to the late 2010s). Library preparation used the immunoSEQ multiplex PCR assay. The table was pulled from immuneACCESS by TCRdb, which kept in-frame rearrangements only. Such tables lose some clones; where checked, under half of the loss comes from unresolved V genes, and the rest has no known cause. The sample has about 75,000 clones on record, approximately 90% of them singletons. The ten largest make up under 0.5% of the sample. CDR1 and CDR2 (SGHAT, FQNNGV) derive from the germline V gene. The CDR3 spans 17 residues, from the cysteine through the phenylalanine. Only CDR3 DNA is held: 51 bases, read in frame from base 1. V was cut back by 3 bases and J by 0 bases, leaving a gap of 15 bases between them. A note on this clone: The specificity of this receptor is unknown. The input lacks base qualities; no much larger clone sits a single base away.

The sequence is built from TRBV11-2 and TRBJ1-5; perhaps TRBD1 is the D gene, with 6 bases matching. Sequencing was done on a sample of T cells isolated from PBMCs. This clonotype was sampled from a human donor in good health. The DNA sequence is given as TGTGCCAGCAGCTTGTTTAGGGGACACACTAGCAATCAGCCCCAGCATTTT. This yields the protein CASSLFRGHTSNQPQHF. Here the CDR3 is joined to the reference TRBV11-2 and TRBJ1-5 genes, and the full variable domain is: EAGVAQSPRYKIIEKRQSVAFWCNPISGHATLYWYQQILGQGPKLLIQFQNNGVVDDSQLPKDRFSAERLKGVDSTLKIQPAKLEDSAVYLCASSLFRGHTSNQPQHFGDGTRLSIL.